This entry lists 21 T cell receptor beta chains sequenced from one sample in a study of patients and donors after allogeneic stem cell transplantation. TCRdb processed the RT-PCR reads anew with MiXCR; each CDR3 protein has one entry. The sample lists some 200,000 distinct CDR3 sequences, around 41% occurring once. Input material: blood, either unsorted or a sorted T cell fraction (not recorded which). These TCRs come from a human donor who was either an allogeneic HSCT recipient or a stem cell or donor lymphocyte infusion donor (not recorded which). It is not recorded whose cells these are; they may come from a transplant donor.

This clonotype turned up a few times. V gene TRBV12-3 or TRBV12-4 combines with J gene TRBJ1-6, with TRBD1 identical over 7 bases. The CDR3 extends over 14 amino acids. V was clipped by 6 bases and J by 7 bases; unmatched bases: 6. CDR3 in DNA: TGTGCCAGCAGGTCCGGGACAGTAAATTCACCCCTCCACTTT. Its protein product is CASRSGTVNSPLHF.

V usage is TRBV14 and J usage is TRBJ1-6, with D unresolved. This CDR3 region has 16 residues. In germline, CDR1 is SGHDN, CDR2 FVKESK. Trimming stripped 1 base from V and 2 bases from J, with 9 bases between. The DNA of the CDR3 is TGTGCCAGCAGCCAAGTATATGGCGCCTATAATTCACCCCTCCACTTT. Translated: CASSQVYGAYNSPLHF.

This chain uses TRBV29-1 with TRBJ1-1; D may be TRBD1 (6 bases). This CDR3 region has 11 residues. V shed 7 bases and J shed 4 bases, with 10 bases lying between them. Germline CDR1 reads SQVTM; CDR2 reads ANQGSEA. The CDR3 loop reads CSATGLTEAFF. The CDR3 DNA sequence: TGCAGCGCGACAGGTCTCACTGAAGCTTTCTTT.

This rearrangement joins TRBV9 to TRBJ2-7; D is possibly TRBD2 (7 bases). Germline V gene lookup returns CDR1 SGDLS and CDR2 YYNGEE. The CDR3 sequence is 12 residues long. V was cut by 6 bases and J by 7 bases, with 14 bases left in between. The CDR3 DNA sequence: TGTGCCAGCAACCAACAGGGAGGGGAGCAGTACTTC. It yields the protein CASNQQGGEQYF.

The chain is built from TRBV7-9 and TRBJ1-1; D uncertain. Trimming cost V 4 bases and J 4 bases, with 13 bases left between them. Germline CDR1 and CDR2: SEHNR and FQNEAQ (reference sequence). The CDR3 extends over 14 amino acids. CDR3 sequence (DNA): TGTGCCAGCAGCTCGTACCACCGGATCACTGAAGCTTTCTTT. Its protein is CASSSYHRITEAFF.

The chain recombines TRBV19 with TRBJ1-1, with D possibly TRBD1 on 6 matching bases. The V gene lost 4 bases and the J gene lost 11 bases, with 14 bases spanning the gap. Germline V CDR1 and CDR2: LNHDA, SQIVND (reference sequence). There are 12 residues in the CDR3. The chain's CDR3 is CASSNPEGGAFF. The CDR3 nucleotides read TGTGCCAGTAGTAACCCGGAAGGGGGGGCTTTCTTT.

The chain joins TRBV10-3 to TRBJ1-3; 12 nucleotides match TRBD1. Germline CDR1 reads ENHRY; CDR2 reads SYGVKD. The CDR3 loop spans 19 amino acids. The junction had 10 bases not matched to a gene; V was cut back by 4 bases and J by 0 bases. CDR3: CAISGRGQGAISSGNTIYF. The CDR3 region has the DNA TGTGCCATCAGTGGCCGGGGACAGGGGGCAATCTCCTCTGGAAACACCATATATTTT.

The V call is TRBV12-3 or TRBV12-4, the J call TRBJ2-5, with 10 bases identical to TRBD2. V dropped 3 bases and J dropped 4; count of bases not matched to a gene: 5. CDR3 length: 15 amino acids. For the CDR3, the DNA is TGTGCCAGCAGTTTCGGGGGACTAGCGTCAGAGACCCAGTACTTC. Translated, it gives CASSFGGLASETQYF.

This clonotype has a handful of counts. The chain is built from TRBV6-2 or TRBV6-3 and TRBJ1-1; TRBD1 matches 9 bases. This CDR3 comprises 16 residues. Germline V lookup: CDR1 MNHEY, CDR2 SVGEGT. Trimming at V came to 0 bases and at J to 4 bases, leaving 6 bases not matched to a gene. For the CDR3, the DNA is TGTGCCAGCAGTTACTCCCCGGGACAGGGCTCCACTGAAGCTTTCTTT. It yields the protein CASSYSPGQGSTEAFF.

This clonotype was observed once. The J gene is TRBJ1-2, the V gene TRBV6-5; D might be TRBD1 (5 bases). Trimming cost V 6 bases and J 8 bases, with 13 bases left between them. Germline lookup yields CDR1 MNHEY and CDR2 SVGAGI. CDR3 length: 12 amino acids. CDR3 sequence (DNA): TGTGCCAGCAGCTCAGGGTATCTGGGCTACACCTTC. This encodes CASSSGYLGYTF.

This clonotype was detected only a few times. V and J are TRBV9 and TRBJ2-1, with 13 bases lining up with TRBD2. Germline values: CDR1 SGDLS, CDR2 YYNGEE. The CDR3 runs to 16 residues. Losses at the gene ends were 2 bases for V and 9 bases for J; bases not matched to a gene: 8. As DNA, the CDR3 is TGTGCCAGCAGCGTCCTACTAGCGGGAGGGCCTAGTGAGCAGTTCTTC. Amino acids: CASSVLLAGGPSEQFF.

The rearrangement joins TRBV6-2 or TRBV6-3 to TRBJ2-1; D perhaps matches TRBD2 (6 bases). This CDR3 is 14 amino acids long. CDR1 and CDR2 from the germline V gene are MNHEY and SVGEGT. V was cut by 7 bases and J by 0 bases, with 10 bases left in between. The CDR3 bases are TGTGCCAGCAAAACGGGAGTCTCCTACAATGAGCAGTTCTTC. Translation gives CASKTGVSYNEQFF.

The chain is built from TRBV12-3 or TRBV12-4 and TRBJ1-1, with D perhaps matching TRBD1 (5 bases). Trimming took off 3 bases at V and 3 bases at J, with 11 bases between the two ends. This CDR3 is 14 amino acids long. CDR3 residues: CASSFRGRDTEAFF. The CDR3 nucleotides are TGTGCCAGCAGTTTCCGGGGCAGGGACACTGAAGCTTTCTTT.

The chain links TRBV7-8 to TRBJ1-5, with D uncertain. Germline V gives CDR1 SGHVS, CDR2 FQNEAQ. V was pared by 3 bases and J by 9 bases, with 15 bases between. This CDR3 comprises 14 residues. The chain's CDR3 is CASSFDPSLGPQHF. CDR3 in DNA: TGTGCCAGCAGCTTCGACCCCTCCCTGGGGCCCCAGCATTTT.

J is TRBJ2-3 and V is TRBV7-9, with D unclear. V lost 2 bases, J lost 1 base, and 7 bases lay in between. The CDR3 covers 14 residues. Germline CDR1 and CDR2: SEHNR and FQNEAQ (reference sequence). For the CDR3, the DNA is TGTGCCAGCAGCTTACTTTCTGGCACAGATACGCAGTATTTT. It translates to CASSLLSGTDTQYF.

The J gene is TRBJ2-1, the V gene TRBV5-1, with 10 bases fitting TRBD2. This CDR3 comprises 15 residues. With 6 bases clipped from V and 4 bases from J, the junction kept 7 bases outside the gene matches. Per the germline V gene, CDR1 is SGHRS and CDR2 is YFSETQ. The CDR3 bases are TGCGCCAGCAAGAGTGGACTAGCGGAGTACAATGAGCAGTTCTTC. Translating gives CASKSGLAEYNEQFF. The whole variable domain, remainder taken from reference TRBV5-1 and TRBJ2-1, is KAGVTQTPRYLIKTRGQQVTLSCSPISGHRSVSWYQQTPGQGLQFLFEYFSETQRNKGNFPGRFSGRQFSNSRSEMNVSTLELGDSALYLCASKSGLAEYNEQFFGPGTRLTVL.

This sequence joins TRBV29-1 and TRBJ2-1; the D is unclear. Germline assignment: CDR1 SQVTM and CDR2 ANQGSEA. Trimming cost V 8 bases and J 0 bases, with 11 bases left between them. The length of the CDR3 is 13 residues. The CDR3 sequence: CSTALSSYNEQFF. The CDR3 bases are TGCAGCACTGCTCTTAGCTCCTACAATGAGCAGTTCTTC.

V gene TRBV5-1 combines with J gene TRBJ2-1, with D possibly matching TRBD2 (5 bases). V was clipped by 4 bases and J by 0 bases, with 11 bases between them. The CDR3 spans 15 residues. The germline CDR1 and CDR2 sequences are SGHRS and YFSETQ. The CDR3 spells CASSISVASYNEQFF. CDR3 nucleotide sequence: TGCGCCAGCAGCATTAGCGTTGCCTCCTACAATGAGCAGTTCTTC.

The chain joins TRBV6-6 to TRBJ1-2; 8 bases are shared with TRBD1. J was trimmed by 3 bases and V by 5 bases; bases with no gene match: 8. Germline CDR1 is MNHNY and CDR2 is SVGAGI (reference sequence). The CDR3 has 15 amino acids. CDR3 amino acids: CASSQDRGVYYGYTF. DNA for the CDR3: TGTGCCAGCAGTCAAGACAGGGGAGTTTACTATGGCTACACCTTC.

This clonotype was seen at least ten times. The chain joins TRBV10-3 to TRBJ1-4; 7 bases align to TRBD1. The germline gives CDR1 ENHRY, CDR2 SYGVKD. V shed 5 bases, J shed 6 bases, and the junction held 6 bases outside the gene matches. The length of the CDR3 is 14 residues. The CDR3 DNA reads TGTGCCATCAGTCCGGGACAGCGTGATGAAAAACTGTTTTTT. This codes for CAISPGQRDEKLFF.

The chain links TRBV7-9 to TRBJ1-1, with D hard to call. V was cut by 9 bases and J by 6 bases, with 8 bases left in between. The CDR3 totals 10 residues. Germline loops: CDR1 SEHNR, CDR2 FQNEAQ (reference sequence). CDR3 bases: TGTGCCAGTACGCTCCCTGAAGCTTTCTTT. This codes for CASTLPEAFF.